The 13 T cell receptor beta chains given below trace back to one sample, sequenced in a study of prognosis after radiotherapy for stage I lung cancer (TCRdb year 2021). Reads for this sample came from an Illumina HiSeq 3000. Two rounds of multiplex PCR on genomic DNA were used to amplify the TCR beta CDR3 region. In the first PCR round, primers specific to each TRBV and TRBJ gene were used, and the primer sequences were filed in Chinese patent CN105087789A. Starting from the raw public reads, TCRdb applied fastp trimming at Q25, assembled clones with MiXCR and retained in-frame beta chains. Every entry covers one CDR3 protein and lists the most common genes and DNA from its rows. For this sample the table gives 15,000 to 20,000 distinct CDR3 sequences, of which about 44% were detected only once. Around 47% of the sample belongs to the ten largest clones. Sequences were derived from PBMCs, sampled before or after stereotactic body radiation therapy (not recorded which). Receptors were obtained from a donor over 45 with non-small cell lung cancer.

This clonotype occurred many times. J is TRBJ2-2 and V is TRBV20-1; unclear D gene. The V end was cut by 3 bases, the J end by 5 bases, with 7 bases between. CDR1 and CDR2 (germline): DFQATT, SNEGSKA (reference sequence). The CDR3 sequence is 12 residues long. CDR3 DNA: TGCAGTGCTAGGAGCGATACCGGGGAGCTGTTTTTT. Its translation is CSARSDTGELFF.

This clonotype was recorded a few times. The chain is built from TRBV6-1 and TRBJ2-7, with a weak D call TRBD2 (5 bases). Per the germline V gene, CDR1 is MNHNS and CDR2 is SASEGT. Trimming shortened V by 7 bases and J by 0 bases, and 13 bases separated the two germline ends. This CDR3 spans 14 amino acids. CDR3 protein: CASNWEYNSYEQYF. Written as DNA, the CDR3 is TGTGCCAGCAATTGGGAGTACAACTCCTACGAGCAGTACTTC.

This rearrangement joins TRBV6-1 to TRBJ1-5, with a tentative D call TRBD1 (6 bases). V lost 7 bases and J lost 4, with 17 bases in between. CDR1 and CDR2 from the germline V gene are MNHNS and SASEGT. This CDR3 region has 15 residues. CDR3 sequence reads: CASISGGAGNQPQHF. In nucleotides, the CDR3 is TGTGCCAGCATCTCGGGGGGGGCAGGGAATCAGCCCCAGCATTTT.

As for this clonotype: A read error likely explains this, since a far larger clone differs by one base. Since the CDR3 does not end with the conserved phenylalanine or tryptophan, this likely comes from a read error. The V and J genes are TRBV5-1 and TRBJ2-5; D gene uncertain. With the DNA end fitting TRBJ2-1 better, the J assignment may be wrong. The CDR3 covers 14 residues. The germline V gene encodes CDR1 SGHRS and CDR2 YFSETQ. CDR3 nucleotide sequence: TGCGCCAGCAGCTTGGCCCCTTCCCCCAATGAGCAGTTCTCC. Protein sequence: CASSLAPSPNEQFS.

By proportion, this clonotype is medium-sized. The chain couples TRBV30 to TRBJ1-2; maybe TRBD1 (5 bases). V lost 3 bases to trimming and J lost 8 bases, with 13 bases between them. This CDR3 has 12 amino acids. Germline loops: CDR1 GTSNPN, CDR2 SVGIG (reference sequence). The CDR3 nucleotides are TGTGCCTGGAGGTCCCAGGGCGACGGCTACACCTTC. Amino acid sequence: CAWRSQGDGYTF.

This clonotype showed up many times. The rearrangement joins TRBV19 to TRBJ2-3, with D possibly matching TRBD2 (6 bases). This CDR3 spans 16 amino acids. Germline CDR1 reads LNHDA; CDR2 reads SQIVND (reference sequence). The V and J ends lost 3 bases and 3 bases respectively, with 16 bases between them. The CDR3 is CASSIGQGGGTDTQYF. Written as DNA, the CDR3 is TGTGCCAGTAGTATTGGTCAGGGAGGAGGGACAGATACGCAGTATTTT.

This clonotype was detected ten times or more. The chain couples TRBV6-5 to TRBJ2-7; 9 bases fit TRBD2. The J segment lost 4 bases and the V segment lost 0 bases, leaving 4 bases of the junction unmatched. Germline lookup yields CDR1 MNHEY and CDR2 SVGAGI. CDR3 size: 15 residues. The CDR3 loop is CASSYSPTSGYEQYF. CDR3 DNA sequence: TGTGCCAGCAGTTACTCCCCGACTAGCGGTTACGAGCAGTACTTC.

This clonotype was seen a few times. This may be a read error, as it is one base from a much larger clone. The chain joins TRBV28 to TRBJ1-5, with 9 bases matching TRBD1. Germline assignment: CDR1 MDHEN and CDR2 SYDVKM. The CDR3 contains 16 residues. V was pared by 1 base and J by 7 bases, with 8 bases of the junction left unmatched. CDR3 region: CASSLSWTGDQQPQHF. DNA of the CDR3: TGTGCCAGCAGTTTATCCTGGACAGGGGATCAGCAGCCCCAGCATTTT.

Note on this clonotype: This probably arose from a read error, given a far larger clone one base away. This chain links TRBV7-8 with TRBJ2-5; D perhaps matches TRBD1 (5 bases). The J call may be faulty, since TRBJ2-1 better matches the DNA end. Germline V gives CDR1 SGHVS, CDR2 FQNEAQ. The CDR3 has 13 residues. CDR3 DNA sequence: TGTGCCAGCAGCTTAGGGGCAGGGAATGGGCAGTTCTTC. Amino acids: CASSLGAGNGQFF.

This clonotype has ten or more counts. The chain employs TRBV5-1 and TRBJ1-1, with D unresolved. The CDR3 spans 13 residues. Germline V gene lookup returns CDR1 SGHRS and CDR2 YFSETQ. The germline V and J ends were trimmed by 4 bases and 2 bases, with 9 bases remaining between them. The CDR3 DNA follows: TGCGCCAGCAGCCTAGGACCTAACACTGAAGCTTTCTTT. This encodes CASSLGPNTEAFF.

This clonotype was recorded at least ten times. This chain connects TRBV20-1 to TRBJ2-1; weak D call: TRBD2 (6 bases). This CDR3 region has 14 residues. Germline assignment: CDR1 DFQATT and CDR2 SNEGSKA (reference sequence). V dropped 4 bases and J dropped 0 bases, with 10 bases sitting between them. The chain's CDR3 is CSATGLISYNEQFF. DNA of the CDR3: TGCAGTGCTACGGGACTGATCTCCTACAATGAGCAGTTCTTC.

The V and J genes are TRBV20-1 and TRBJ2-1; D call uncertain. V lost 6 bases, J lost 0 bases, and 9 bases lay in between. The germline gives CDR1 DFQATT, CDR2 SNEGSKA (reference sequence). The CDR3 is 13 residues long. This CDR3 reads CSASRGSYNEQFF. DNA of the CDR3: TGCAGTGCGTCAAGAGGCTCCTACAATGAGCAGTTCTTC.

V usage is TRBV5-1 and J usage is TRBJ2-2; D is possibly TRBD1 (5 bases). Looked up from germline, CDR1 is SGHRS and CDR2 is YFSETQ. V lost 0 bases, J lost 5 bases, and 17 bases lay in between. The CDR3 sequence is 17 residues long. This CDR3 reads CASSLANFPGFTGELFF. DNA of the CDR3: TGCGCCAGCAGCTTGGCGAATTTCCCAGGGTTTACCGGGGAGCTGTTTTTT.